Listed here is a single T cell receptor beta chain. Antigen unknown. The sample comes from a study of CD39 and CD103 CD8 tumor-infiltrating T cells. The study's findings and limits: Unlike DN TIL clonotypes, DP TIL clonotypes seldom appeared in blood.

Here immunoSEQ multiplex PCR was the method, and the copy in TCRdb shows in-frame clones only, minus some. Of under 450 clones in the sample, less than 75% were seen once. Germline CDR1 reads ENHRY; CDR2 reads SYGVKD. This CDR3 has 15 residues. V shed 6 bases and J 2 bases; nucleotides not matched to a gene: 7. Negative selection enriched T cells; tumor-infiltrating lymphocyte samples also used EpCAM beads. The TCR was taken from a human donor with head and neck squamous cell carcinoma. The chain recombines TRBV10-3 with TRBJ2-3, with 8 bases lining up with TRBD1. Sequenced: CD39+ CD103+ CD8+ T cells sorted from the tumor. Sample subset: CD103+CD39+ double-positive CD45RA- CD8 T cells. The CDR3 spells CAISPGQGFTDTQYF. The CDR3 bases are TGTGCCATCAGCCCTGGACAGGGCTTCACAGATACGCAGTATTTT.